This TCR beta chain appears in the sequencing data of a study of shared clonotypes between healthy human individuals. Germline CDR1 reads MNHNY; CDR2 reads SVGAGI (reference sequence). Trimming cost V 5 bases and J 4 bases, with 11 bases left between them. The CDR3 contains 13 residues. Splitting of each subset's genomic DNA was done evenly across several immunoSEQ plates. Sequencing used immunoSEQ multiplex PCR; TCRdb keeps in-frame clones, though not all of them. The data hold hundreds of thousands of clones, with approximately 96% observed a single time. Terminally differentiated effector memory CD45RA+ cells were excluded by CCR7 positive selection of CD45RO-negative cells. Whole-study findings and limits: Estimated richness was generally greater in naive than memory subsets. Represented diversity, genetic and exposure-history alike, was limited by few donors. Sharing of clonotypes among donors was expected to vary with sequencing depth.

A word on this clone: The antigen remains unidentified.

The source of this sequence is a man younger than 45 in good health. This chain joins TRBV6-6 and TRBJ1-1; a possible D gene is TRBD1 (5 bases). The sample taken for sequencing was naive CD8+ T cells sorted from blood. The CDR3 DNA follows: TGTGCCAGCAGTGCGGGGCAAGTCACTGAAGCTTTCTTT. Translation gives CASSAGQVTEAFF.